A single sample gave rise to the 32 T cell receptor beta chains below, sequenced in a study of PD-1 blockade in mismatch repair-deficient tumors. The table came from immunoSEQ multiplex PCR; TCRdb's copy has only in-frame clones and leaves some out. The sample shows approximately 79,000 clones, approximately 78% of them seen only once. The sample in question was peripheral blood, obtained 44 weeks after starting pembrolizumab. All receptors derive from an adult with mismatch repair-deficient cancer.

This chain joins TRBV27 and TRBJ1-1; possibly TRBD1 for D (6 bases). The germline CDR1 and CDR2 sequences are MNHEY and SMNVEV (reference sequence). CDR3 length: 15 amino acids. The ends were cut back, 5 bases at V and 0 bases at J, with 13 bases in the middle. CDR3: CASSPSRGMNTEAFF. The CDR3, as DNA: TGTGCCAGCAGTCCTAGCAGGGGAATGAACACTGAAGCTTTCTTT.

The V gene is TRBV30, the J gene TRBJ2-3; TRBD2 matches at 9 bases. V lost 3 bases and J lost 2; bases outside the gene matches: 9. CDR3 length: 16 amino acids. Germline V gene sequence: CDR1 GTSNPN, CDR2 SVGIG (reference sequence). For the CDR3, the DNA is TGTGCCTGGAGCCAGGGACTAGCCCGAAACACAGATACGCAGTATTTT. This gives the protein CAWSQGLARNTDTQYF.

CDR3 bases: TGCGCCAGCAGTCAAACGACAGGGGCCTACGAGCAGTACTTC. It yields the protein CASSQTTGAYEQYF. The rearrangement joins TRBV5-1 to TRBJ2-7; TRBD1 agrees at 8 bases. CDR3 size: 14 residues. The V gene end was trimmed by 5 bases and the J gene end by 2 bases; junction bases not matched to a gene: 6. The V gene's germline CDR1 is SGHRS and CDR2 YFSETQ. The full variable domain, in which reference TRBV5-1 and TRBJ2-7 provide the parts outside the CDR3, is KAGVTQTPRYLIKTRGQQVTLSCSPISGHRSVSWYQQTPGQGLQFLFEYFSETQRNKGNFPGRFSGRQFSNSRSEMNVSTLELGDSALYLCASSQTTGAYEQYFGPGTRLTVT.

This clone was seen a handful of times. This sequence joins TRBV19 and TRBJ1-2, with 8 bases fitting TRBD1. CDR1 is LNHDA and CDR2 is SQIVND in the germline V gene (reference sequence). The CDR3 has 13 amino acids. The V and J ends lost 5 bases and 9 bases, in that order; junction bases with no gene match: 8. The CDR3 DNA is TGTGCCAGTAGTCCCGACAGGGGAGGGAGCTACACCTTC. Amino acid sequence: CASSPDRGGSYTF.

The chain combines TRBV11-2 with TRBJ2-1; 7 bases fit TRBD2. The CDR3 contains 14 residues. Trimming cost V 0 bases and J 6 bases; bases outside gene matches: 2. Germline V gene data show CDR1 as SGHAT and CDR2 as FQNNGV. CDR3 residues: CASSLDRTSNEQFF. The CDR3 DNA reads as TGTGCCAGCAGCTTAGATCGGACTAGCAATGAGCAGTTCTTC.

The chain joins TRBV2 to TRBJ2-3; D perhaps matches TRBD2 (5 bases). This CDR3 has 15 amino acids. V dropped 2 bases and J dropped 2 bases, with 11 bases sitting between them. From germline, CDR1 is SNHLY and CDR2 FYNNEI. CDR3 DNA sequence: TGTGCCAGCAGTGAACCCGCCCTAGCCACAGATACGCAGTATTTT. This sequence encodes CASSEPALATDTQYF.

The gene calls are TRBV5-6 and TRBJ1-1; D not certain. The CDR3 has 14 amino acids. Trimming stripped 1 base from V and 0 bases from J, with 7 bases between. Germline values: CDR1 SGHDT, CDR2 YYEEEE. The CDR3 protein is CASSLMAVNTEAFF. DNA for the CDR3: TGTGCCAGCAGCTTGATGGCGGTGAACACTGAAGCTTTCTTT. The full variable domain, rest sourced from reference TRBV5-6 and TRBJ1-1, is DAGVTQSPTHLIKTRGQQVTLRCSPKSGHDTVSWYQQALGQGPQFIFQYYEEEERQRGNFPDRFSGHQFPNYSSELNVNALLLGDSALYLCASSLMAVNTEAFFGQGTRLTVV.

This clone was seen only once. The genes are TRBV5-6 and TRBJ2-5; D might be TRBD1 (6 bases). There are 14 residues in the CDR3. Between the trimmed V and J ends, which lost 6 bases and 5 bases, there was a span of 17 bases. From germline, CDR1 is SGHDT and CDR2 YYEEEE. The CDR3 nucleotides are TGTGCCAGCACATCGGTACAGGGTGTGGAGACCCAGTACTTC. Its protein is CASTSVQGVETQYF.

The sample holds one count of this clone. The rearrangement joins TRBV11-3 to TRBJ2-1; 7 bases agree with TRBD1. Trimming took 4 bases from V and 5 from J; bases not matched to a gene: 5. The CDR3 consists of 14 residues. Germline CDR1 SGHNT, CDR2 YENEEA. The CDR3 sequence is CASSSDRINNEQFF. The DNA for the CDR3 is TGTGCCAGCAGCTCGGACAGGATAAACAATGAGCAGTTCTTC.

This sequence joins TRBV27 and TRBJ2-7; perhaps D is TRBD1 or TRBD2 (5 bases each). The length of the CDR3 is 13 residues. Germline CDR1 reads MNHEY; CDR2 reads SMNVEV (reference sequence). The ends were cut back, 9 bases at V and 1 base at J, with 13 bases in the middle. CDR3 sequence (DNA): TGTGCCAGTTCCGGGACGGCATCCTACGAGCAGTACTTC. This gives the protein CASSGTASYEQYF.

CDR3 coding DNA: TGTGCCTGGAGTGTAAATCTGGGTAGGAACACCATATATTTT. As protein: CAWSVNLGRNTIYF. This rearrangement joins TRBV30 to TRBJ1-3; no firm D call. Germline CDR1 and CDR2: GTSNPN and SVGIG (reference sequence). The CDR3 spans 14 residues. V was pared by 0 bases and J by 7 bases, with 13 bases between. Based on the CDR3 plus reference TRBV30 and TRBJ1-3, the full variable domain is SQTIHQWPATLVQPVGSPLSLECTVEGTSNPNLYWYRQAAGRGLQLLFYSVGIGQISSEVPQNLSASRPQDRQFILSSKKLLLSDSGFYLCAWSVNLGRNTIYFGEGSWLTVV.

Turning to this clone: At one end, the junction sequence differs from germline, possibly due to a read error. The CDR3: CASSLVPGGQETQYF. The CDR3 nucleotides are TGTGCTAGCAGCTTAGTTCCTGGTGGCCAAGAGACCCAGTACTTC. The gene calls are TRBV7-7 and TRBJ2-5; D is unresolved. Germline V lookup: CDR1 SSHAT, CDR2 FNYEAQ (reference sequence). The CDR3 consists of 15 residues.

The chain has TRBV7-9 and TRBJ2-2, with 14 bases aligning to TRBD2. With 4 bases clipped from V and 6 bases from J, the junction kept 4 bases outside the gene matches. Germline CDR1 and CDR2: SEHNR and FQNEAQ (reference sequence). The CDR3 consists of 16 residues. The CDR3 sequence is CASSSGTSGSSGELFF. The CDR3 nucleotides read TGTGCCAGCAGCTCGGGGACTAGCGGGAGTTCCGGGGAGCTGTTTTTT. Based on the CDR3 plus reference TRBV7-9 and TRBJ2-2, the full variable domain is DTGVSQNPRHKITKRGQNVTFRCDPISEHNRLYWYRQTLGQGPEFLTYFQNEAQLEKSRLLSDRFSAERPKGSFSTLEIQRTEQGDSAMYLCASSSGTSGSSGELFFGEGSRLTVL.

CDR3 DNA sequence: TGCGCCAGCAGCCAAGGGGGTGGTGGGCAGAAAAGTTACGAGCAGTACTTC. It encodes CASSQGGGGQKSYEQYF. The chain combines TRBV4-1 with TRBJ2-7; no definite D call. In germline, CDR1 is MGHRA, CDR2 YSYEKL. CDR3 length: 17 residues. V lost 1 base and J lost 4, with 20 bases in between.

The gene calls are TRBV30 and TRBJ2-4; D unclear. V was shortened by 1 base and J by 1 base, with 8 bases between the two germline ends. Germline V lookup: CDR1 GTSNPN, CDR2 SVGIG (reference sequence). The CDR3 is 14 amino acids. The CDR3 nucleotides read TGTGCCTGGAGTGGAGGATCCGCCAAAAACATTCAGTACTTC. This translates into CAWSGGSAKNIQYF.

The chain has TRBV9 and TRBJ1-3; D is undetermined. Germline loops: CDR1 SGDLS, CDR2 YYNGEE. The V end was cut by 0 bases, the J end by 0 bases, with 7 bases between. This CDR3 is 15 amino acids long. CDR3 sequence reads: CASSVGATSGNTIYF. CDR3 DNA: TGTGCCAGCAGCGTAGGGGCTACCTCTGGAAACACCATATATTTT.

The chain recombines TRBV29-1 with TRBJ2-7; no clear D. This CDR3 has 10 residues. V lost 0 bases and J 7 bases, leaving 4 bases between the germline ends. The germline V gene encodes CDR1 SQVTM and CDR2 ANQGSEA. CDR3 in amino acids: CSVEEGEQYF. In DNA, the CDR3 is TGCAGCGTTGAAGAAGGGGAGCAGTACTTC.

The chain couples TRBV28 to TRBJ2-3; D unresolved. Germline V gene lookup returns CDR1 MDHEN and CDR2 SYDVKM. This CDR3 has 14 residues. V dropped 5 bases and J dropped 3 bases, with 12 bases sitting between them. The CDR3 here is CASSTVMATDTQYF. As DNA, the CDR3 is TGTGCCAGCAGTACCGTGATGGCGACAGATACGCAGTATTTT.

The V gene is TRBV5-6, the J gene TRBJ2-2; D gene unclear. The germline V gene encodes CDR1 SGHDT and CDR2 YYEEEE. CDR3 length: 12 amino acids. The V and J ends lost 2 bases and 6 bases respectively, with 5 bases between them. CDR3 region: CASSFFAGELFF. The DNA for the CDR3 is TGTGCCAGCAGCTTCTTTGCCGGGGAGCTGTTTTTT.

J is TRBJ2-3 and V is TRBV7-9; D not certain. The CDR3 contains 13 residues. Germline loops: CDR1 SEHNR, CDR2 FQNEAQ (reference sequence). Trimming removed 1 base from V and 2 bases from J, with 4 bases in between. CDR3 nucleotides: TGTGCCAGCAGCTTAGAACCCACAGATACGCAGTATTTT. The encoded protein is CASSLEPTDTQYF.

The chain has TRBV6-1 and TRBJ2-1, with 10 positions matching TRBD1. Germline lookup yields CDR1 MNHNS and CDR2 SASEGT. The CDR3 has 13 amino acids. J gave up 7 bases and V 7 bases, and 4 bases lay outside the gene matches. The CDR3 is CASKGTGVNEQFF. In DNA, the CDR3 is TGTGCCAGCAAAGGGACAGGGGTTAATGAGCAGTTCTTC.

The genes are TRBV6-6 and TRBJ1-2; possible D gene TRBD1, 6 bases. V shed 6 bases and J shed 4 bases, with 18 bases lying between them. The CDR3 is 15 residues long. From germline, CDR1 is MNHNY and CDR2 SVGAGI (reference sequence). The CDR3, as DNA: TGTGCCAGCAGCCGAAGTCAGGGGAATATCTATGGCTACACCTTC. Translating it yields CASSRSQGNIYGYTF.

This clone was seen just once. The chain has TRBV19 and TRBJ2-7, with TRBD1 identical over 7 bases. Germline CDR1 reads LNHDA; CDR2 reads SQIVND (reference sequence). This CDR3 spans 17 amino acids. Unmatched junction bases numbered 8, after V lost 0 bases and J lost 0 bases. The CDR3 coding sequence is TGTGCCAGTAGTATAGAACTTTGGGGGACAGTCTCCTACGAGCAGTACTTC. Translated: CASSIELWGTVSYEQYF.

This chain uses TRBV9 with TRBJ1-2; tentative D call: TRBD1 (5 bases). Germline lookup yields CDR1 SGDLS and CDR2 YYNGEE. V lost 5 bases to trimming and J lost 9 bases, with 17 bases between them. The CDR3 has 13 amino acids. CDR3 DNA sequence: TGTGCCAGCAGGGGGGACGGATTCTTCAGCTACACCTTC. It yields the protein CASRGDGFFSYTF.

V usage is TRBV18 and J usage is TRBJ1-1, with TRBD1 as a possible D gene (6 bases). The germline CDR1 and CDR2 sequences are KGHSH and LQKENI. Trimming pared 3 bases from V and 7 bases from J, leaving 15 bases between. The CDR3 sequence is 14 residues long. The CDR3: CASSPLSGGGEAFF. CDR3 bases: TGTGCCAGCTCACCCCTTTCGGGGGGCGGTGAAGCTTTCTTT.

The chain joins TRBV9 to TRBJ2-1, with TRBD2 as a possible D gene (5 bases). V lost 0 bases and J 3 bases, leaving 16 bases between the germline ends. Germline V gene sequence: CDR1 SGDLS, CDR2 YYNGEE. There are 17 residues in the CDR3. The CDR3 reads CASSVDGFGLGYNEQFF. The DNA of the CDR3 is TGTGCCAGCAGCGTAGACGGTTTCGGACTTGGCTACAATGAGCAGTTCTTC.

The V gene is TRBV6-1, the J gene TRBJ1-1, with a possible D match to TRBD1 (6 bases). The CDR3 length is 17 residues. Germline CDR1 reads MNHNS; CDR2 reads SASEGT. V was clipped by 2 bases and J by 0 bases, with 16 bases between them. The CDR3 nucleotides are TGTGCCAGCAGTGAACCCGGGGGGCCCAGAATGAACACTGAAGCTTTCTTT. Encoded protein: CASSEPGGPRMNTEAFF.

This clone was detected a few times. This chain connects TRBV25-1 to TRBJ2-1; 8 bases line up with TRBD1. J was trimmed by 2 bases and V by 6 bases; bases with no gene match: 3. Germline values: CDR1 MGHDK, CDR2 SYGVNS. CDR3 length equals 14 residues. CDR3 protein: CASSRTGTYNEQFF. CDR3 in DNA: TGTGCCAGCAGCAGGACAGGGACCTACAATGAGCAGTTCTTC.

This clone was counted a single time. The V call is TRBV29-1, the J call TRBJ2-3; the D gene is possibly TRBD1 (5 bases). The CDR3 extends over 12 amino acids. Trimming cost V 4 bases and J 6 bases, with 11 bases left between them. CDR1 SQVTM and CDR2 ANQGSEA come from the germline V gene. The CDR3 loop is CSVVPQGDTQYF. The DNA of the CDR3 is TGCAGCGTTGTTCCCCAGGGTGATACGCAGTATTTT.

The rearrangement links TRBV27 to TRBJ2-7; 7 bases are a match to TRBD2. Germline CDR1 MNHEY, CDR2 SMNVEV (reference sequence). The CDR3 is 16 amino acids. J was trimmed by 5 bases and V by 0 bases; bases with no gene match: 10. The CDR3 region has the DNA TGTGCCAGCAGTTTATCGATGGGGGGGGTTCGCCACGAGCAGTACTTC. Protein: CASSLSMGGVRHEQYF.

CDR3 sequence: CASSRGPGDHNEQFF. The DNA for the CDR3 is TGTGCCAGCTCTCGCGGGCCCGGGGACCACAATGAGCAGTTCTTC. V gene TRBV18 combines with J gene TRBJ2-1; either TRBD1 or TRBD2 may supply D (5 bases each). The V gene lost 6 bases and the J gene lost 5 bases, with 17 bases spanning the gap. CDR1 and CDR2 (germline): KGHSH, LQKENI. CDR3 length: 15 amino acids. The full variable domain, with the rest looked up from reference TRBV18 and TRBJ2-1, is NAGVMQNPRHLVRRRGQEARLRCSPMKGHSHVYWYRQLPEEGLKFMVYLQKENIIDESGMPKERFSAEFPKEGPSILRIQQVVRGDSAAYFCASSRGPGDHNEQFFGPGTRLTVL.

This rearrangement joins TRBV4-1 to TRBJ2-1; D unresolved. V was trimmed by 5 bases and J by 6 bases, leaving 11 bases between them. The CDR3 has 13 residues. From germline, CDR1 is MGHRA and CDR2 YSYEKL. The CDR3 DNA follows: TGCGCCAGCAGCTCAGACCCTTCCAATGAGCAGTTCTTC. Amino acids: CASSSDPSNEQFF.